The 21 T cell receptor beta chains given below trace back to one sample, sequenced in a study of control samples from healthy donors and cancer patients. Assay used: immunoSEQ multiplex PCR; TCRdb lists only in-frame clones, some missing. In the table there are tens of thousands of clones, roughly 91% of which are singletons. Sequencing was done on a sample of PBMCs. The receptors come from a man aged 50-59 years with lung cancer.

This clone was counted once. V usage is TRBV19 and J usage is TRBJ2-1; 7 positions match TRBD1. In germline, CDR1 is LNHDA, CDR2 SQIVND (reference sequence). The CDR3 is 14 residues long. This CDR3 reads CGRGLMGSYNEQFF. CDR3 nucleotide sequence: TGTGGTAGGGGGCTCATGGGCTCCTACAATGAGCAGTTCTTC.

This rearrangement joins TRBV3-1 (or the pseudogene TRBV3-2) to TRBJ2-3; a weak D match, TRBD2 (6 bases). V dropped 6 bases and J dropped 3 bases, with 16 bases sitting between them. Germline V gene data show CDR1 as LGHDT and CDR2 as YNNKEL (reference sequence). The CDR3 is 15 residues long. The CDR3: CASSSHLGGTDTQYF. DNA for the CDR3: TGTGCCAGCAGTTCGCATCTGGGGGGTACAGATACGCAGTATTTT.

CDR3 residues: CASSQDDRGGTEAFF. For the CDR3, the DNA is TGCGCCAGCAGCCAAGATGACAGGGGTGGCACTGAAGCTTTCTTT. The chain has TRBV4-3 and TRBJ1-1, with TRBD1 matching 8 bases. This CDR3 contains 15 residues. Germline CDR1 LGHNA, CDR2 YSLEER. After removal of 0 bases from V and 4 bases from J, the junction contained 4 bases not matched to a gene.

In nucleotides, the CDR3 is TGTGCCAGCAGTTTAGGCTCGTCGGCCCAGCATTTT. It is translated as CASSLGSSAQHF. This chain uses TRBV12-3 or TRBV12-4 with TRBJ1-5; D not certain. The CDR3 has 12 residues. V shed 1 base and J shed 11 bases, with 9 bases lying between them.

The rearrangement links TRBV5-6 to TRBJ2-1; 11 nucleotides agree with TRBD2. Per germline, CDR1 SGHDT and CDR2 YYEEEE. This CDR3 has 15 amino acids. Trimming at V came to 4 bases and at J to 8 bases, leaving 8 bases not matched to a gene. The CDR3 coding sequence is TGTGCCAGCAGCCCCACGACTAGCGGGGAGGATGAGCAGTTCTTC. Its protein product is CASSPTTSGEDEQFF.

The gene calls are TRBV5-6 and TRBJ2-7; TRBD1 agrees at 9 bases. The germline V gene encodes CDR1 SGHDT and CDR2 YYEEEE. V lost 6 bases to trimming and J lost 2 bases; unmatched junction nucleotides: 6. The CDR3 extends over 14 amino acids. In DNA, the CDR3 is TGTGCCAGCACCTGGACAGGGGCCGCCTACGAGCAGTACTTC. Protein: CASTWTGAAYEQYF.

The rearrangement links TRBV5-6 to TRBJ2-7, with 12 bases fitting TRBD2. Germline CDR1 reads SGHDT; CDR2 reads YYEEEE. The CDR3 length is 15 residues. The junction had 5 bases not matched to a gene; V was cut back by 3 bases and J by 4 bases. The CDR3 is CASSYGTSGLYEQYF. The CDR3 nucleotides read TGTGCCAGCAGCTACGGGACTAGCGGGTTGTACGAGCAGTACTTC.

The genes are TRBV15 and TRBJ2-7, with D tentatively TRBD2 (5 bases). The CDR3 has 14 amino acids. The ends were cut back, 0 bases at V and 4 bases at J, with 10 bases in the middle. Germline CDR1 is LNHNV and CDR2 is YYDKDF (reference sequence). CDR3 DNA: TGTGCCACCAGCAGAGATCGCGGCGGGTACGAGCAGTACTTC. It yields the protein CATSRDRGGYEQYF. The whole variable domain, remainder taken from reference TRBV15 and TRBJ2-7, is DAMVIQNPRYQVTQFGKPVTLSCSQTLNHNVMYWYQQKSSQAPKLLFHYYDKDFNNEADTPDNFQSRRPNTSFCFLDIRSPGLGDTAMYLCATSRDRGGYEQYFGPGTRLTVT.

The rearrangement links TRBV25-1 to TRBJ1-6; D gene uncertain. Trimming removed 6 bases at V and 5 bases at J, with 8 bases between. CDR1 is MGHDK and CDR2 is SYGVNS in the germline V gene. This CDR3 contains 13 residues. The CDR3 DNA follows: TGTGCCAGCAGGGGAGGTAATAATTCACCCCTCCACTTT. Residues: CASRGGNNSPLHF.

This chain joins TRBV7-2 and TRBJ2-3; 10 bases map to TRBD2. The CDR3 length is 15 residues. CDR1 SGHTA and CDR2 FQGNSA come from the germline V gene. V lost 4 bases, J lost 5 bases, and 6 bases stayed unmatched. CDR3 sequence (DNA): TGTGCCAGCAGCTACCTAGCGGGGGCCGGAGATACGCAGTATTTT. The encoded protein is CASSYLAGAGDTQYF.

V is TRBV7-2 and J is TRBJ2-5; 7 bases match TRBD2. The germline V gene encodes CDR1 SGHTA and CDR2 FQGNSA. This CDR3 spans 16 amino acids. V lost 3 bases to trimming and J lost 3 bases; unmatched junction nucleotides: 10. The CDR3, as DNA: TGTGCCAGCAGCTTGGGTCTAGCGGTTACTAAAGAGACCCAGTACTTC. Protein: CASSLGLAVTKETQYF.

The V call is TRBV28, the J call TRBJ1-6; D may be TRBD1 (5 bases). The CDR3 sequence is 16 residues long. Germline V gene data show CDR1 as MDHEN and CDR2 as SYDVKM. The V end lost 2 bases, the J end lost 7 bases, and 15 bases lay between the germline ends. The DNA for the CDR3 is TGTGCCAGCAGTTTAAGTTGGGCAGGGCGGAATTCACCCCTCCACTTT. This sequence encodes CASSLSWAGRNSPLHF.

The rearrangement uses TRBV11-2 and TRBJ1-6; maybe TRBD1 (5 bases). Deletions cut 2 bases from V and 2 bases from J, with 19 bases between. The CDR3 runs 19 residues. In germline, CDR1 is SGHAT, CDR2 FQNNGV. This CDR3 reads CASSLLRGGGVAYNSPLHF. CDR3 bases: TGTGCCAGCAGCTTATTGCGTGGGGGGGGAGTCGCCTATAATTCACCCCTCCACTTT. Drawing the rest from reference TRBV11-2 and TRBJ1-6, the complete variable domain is EAGVAQSPRYKIIEKRQSVAFWCNPISGHATLYWYQQILGQGPKLLIQFQNNGVVDDSQLPKDRFSAERLKGVDSTLKIQPAKLEDSAVYLCASSLLRGGGVAYNSPLHFGNGTRLTVT.

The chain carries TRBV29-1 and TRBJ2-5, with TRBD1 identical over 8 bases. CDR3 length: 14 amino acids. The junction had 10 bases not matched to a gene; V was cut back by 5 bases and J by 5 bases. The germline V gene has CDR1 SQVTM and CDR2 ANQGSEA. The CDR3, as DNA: TGCAGCGTTTTGGAGACAGGGGTACTTGAGACCCAGTACTTC. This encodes CSVLETGVLETQYF.

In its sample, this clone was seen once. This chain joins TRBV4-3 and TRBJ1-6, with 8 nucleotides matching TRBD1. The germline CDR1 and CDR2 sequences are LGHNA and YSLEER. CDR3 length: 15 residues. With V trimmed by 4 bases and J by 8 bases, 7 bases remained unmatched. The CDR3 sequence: CASSPGGQGYSPLHF. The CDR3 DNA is TGCGCCAGCAGCCCGGGCGGACAGGGATATTCACCCCTCCACTTT.

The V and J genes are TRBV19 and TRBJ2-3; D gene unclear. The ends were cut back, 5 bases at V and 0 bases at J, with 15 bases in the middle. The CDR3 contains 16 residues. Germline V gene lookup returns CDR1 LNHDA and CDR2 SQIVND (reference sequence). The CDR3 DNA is TGTGCCAGTAGTGGAGACGGGCACCCTAGCACAGATACGCAGTATTTT. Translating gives CASSGDGHPSTDTQYF. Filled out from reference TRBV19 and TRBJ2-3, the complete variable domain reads DGGITQSPKYLFRKEGQNVTLSCEQNLNHDAMYWYRQDPGQGLRLIYYSQIVNDFQKGDIAEGYSVSREKKESFPLTVTSAQKNPTAFYLCASSGDGHPSTDTQYFGPGTRLTVL.

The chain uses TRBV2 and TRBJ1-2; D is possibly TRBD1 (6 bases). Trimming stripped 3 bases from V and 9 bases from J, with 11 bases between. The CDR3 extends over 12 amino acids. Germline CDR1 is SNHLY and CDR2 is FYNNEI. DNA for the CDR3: TGTGCCAGCAGTGACAGGGGCCTGAGCTACACCTTC. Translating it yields CASSDRGLSYTF.

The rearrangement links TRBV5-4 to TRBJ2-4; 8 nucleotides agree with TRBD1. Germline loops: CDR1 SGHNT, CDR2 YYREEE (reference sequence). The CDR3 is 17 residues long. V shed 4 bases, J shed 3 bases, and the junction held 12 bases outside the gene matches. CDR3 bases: TGTGCCAGCAGCATCCACAGGGGGAGTTTAGGCAAAAACATTCAGTACTTC. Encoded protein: CASSIHRGSLGKNIQYF.

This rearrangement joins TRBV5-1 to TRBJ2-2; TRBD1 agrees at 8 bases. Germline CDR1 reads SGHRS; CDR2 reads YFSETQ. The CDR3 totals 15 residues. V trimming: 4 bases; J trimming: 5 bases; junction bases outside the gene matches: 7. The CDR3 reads CASSTLTGATGELFF. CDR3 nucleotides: TGCGCCAGCAGCACCCTGACAGGGGCTACCGGGGAGCTGTTTTTT.

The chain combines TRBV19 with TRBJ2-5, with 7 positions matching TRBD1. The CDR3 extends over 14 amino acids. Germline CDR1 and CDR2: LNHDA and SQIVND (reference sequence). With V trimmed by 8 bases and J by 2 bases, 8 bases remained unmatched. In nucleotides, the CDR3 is TGTGCCAGTCGGACAACGGGACAGCAAGAGACCCAGTACTTC. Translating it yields CASRTTGQQETQYF. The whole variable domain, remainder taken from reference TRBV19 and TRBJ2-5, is DGGITQSPKYLFRKEGQNVTLSCEQNLNHDAMYWYRQDPGQGLRLIYYSQIVNDFQKGDIAEGYSVSREKKESFPLTVTSAQKNPTAFYLCASRTTGQQETQYFGPGTRLLVL.

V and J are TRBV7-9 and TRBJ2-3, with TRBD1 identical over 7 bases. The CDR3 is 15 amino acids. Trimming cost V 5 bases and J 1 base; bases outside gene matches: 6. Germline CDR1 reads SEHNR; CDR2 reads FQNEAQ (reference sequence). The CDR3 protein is CASSRDRVGTDTQYF. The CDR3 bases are TGTGCCAGCAGCCGAGACAGGGTTGGCACAGATACGCAGTATTTT. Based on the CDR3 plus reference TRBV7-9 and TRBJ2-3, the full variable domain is DTGVSQNPRHKITKRGQNVTFRCDPISEHNRLYWYRQTLGQGPEFLTYFQNEAQLEKSRLLSDRFSAERPKGSFSTLEIQRTEQGDSAMYLCASSRDRVGTDTQYFGPGTRLTVL.